The T cell receptor (beta chain) under discussion was sequenced for a study of cytomegalovirus exposure and HLA in healthy donors. Study-level results: Most observed TCR sequences were rare, whereas some public TCRs were detected in many donors.

V lost 2 bases and J lost 5, with 7 bases in between. Germline loops: CDR1 MRHNA, CDR2 SNTAGT. The CDR3 is 13 amino acids. Repertoires were generated with immunoSEQ multiplex PCR, while TCRdb's copy carries only in-frame clones and drops some. Of some 240,000 clones in the sample, around 87% were seen once. This clone counts as medium-sized. Its target is not known. The TCR sequence derives from a woman between 18 and 29 years old in good health and CMV-seropositive. Sequenced sample: PBMCs. The rearrangement uses TRBV6-4 and TRBJ2-1; D may be TRBD1 (6 bases). CDR3 bases: TGTGCCAGCAGTGACCGGGACAACAATGAGCAGTTCTTC. Amino acids: CASSDRDNNEQFF.